The following is a T cell receptor beta chain sequence with its context. The specificity of this receptor is unknown. Per-nucleotide qualities are absent, and no much larger clonotype sits a single base away. The sample originates from a study of cytomegalovirus exposure and HLA in healthy donors (dated by TCRdb to 2016 to 2017). At the level of the whole study: An earlier analysis of 587 of the donors reported 276 Gb of sequence data and 90 million to 120 million unique TCR beta sequences obtained from around 180 million T cells. About 320 gigabases of sequencing data and tens of millions of unique TCR sequences were included in an early release covering roughly 600 HLA-typed donors. Among the roughly 400 genotyped donors, approximately 76% belonged to the genetic ancestry cluster associated with self-reported Caucasian donors. The study was designed to test whether signatures of past pathogen exposure could be identified by cataloging public T cell receptors. The study used immunosequencing to profile the T cell repertoires of around 600 subjects and linked those repertoires to cytomegalovirus serostatus. Along with the approximately 700-subject first cohort, a separate validation cohort of around 110 different subjects was used. High-throughput TCR immunosequencing, statistical association of individual TCRs with disease status, and machine learning were combined to predict cytomegalovirus infection status. In a later analysis, previously published TCR beta repertoires from roughly 710 donors were re-analyzed and high-resolution HLA genotyping was added so that TCR occurrence patterns could be studied. In the later analysis, no new phenotypic data were used to find candidate immune exposures; instead, reliance was placed on TCR beta sequences and their occurrence across donors. An earlier analysis of around 580 of the donors used high-throughput TCR beta sequencing to judge whether each TCR beta V gene segment behaved as functional or pseudogenic. Donor age, sex, ethnicity and CMV serostatus were compiled together with the repertoire data. Genome-wide SNP genotypes for about 55% of the roughly 670 donors were used in a later genetic analysis, which treated that subset as a discovery cohort. All discovery cohort repertoires had been generated on a single sequencing platform. Class I and class II HLA loci were covered by the typing at four-digit resolution. The number of typed donors differed by locus: roughly 629-640 for A, B, C, DRB1 and DQB1; roughly 510 for DQA1; fewer than 610 for DPA1; and approximately 450 for DPB1. Five DR-DQ haplotypes were treated as single units for association and clustering because of strong linkage in the cohort. Among about 400 genotyped donors of the cohort, an average of about 220,000 unique TCR beta nucleotide sequences was sequenced per donor, of which about 19% were non-productive.

Inclusive of the bounding cysteine and phenylalanine, the CDR3 is 16 residues long. Only the CDR3 portion is preserved as DNA: 48 bases, with reading frame beginning at the first base. The germline V gene gives CDR1 as SGHTA and CDR2 as FQGTGA. A distance of 20 bases separates the germline ends of V and J, which lose 2 bases and 9 bases respectively. The cohort was made up of 666 healthy bone marrow donors. All cohort members were sampled while nominally healthy, although unrecorded immune exposures were likely present. The donor tested CMV seronegative and was one of the 352 seronegative cohort members. Every donor gave a peripheral blood sample, and the peripheral blood mononuclear cells from that sample were used for TCR beta sequencing. The Qiagen DNeasy Blood Extraction Kit was used to extract genomic DNA from the blood cell samples. Library preparation was by the immunoSEQ multiplex PCR assay. For the multiplex PCR, a mixture combining 60 forward primers for TCR Vbeta segments and 13 reverse primers for TCR Jbeta segments was used. A multiplex PCR assay on genomic DNA amplified the CDR3 region of rearranged TCR beta genes. Amplified TCR beta libraries were sequenced as 87-base-pair reads on the Illumina HiSeq System. The authors processed their data as follows. A later analysis counted 75 million to 100 million unique TCR beta chains across the 500 to 850 repertoires, and 9.5 million to 11 million of these chains were shared by at least two donors. Raw reads were error-corrected and collapsed into unique sequences by a nearest-neighbor algorithm in which closely related sequences were merged to remove PCR and sequencing errors. CDR3 sequences were aligned to IMGT reference sequences to assign V, D and J gene segments. For a sequence to be retained, a match of at least six nucleotides to both a V gene segment and a J gene segment was required. A rearrangement was called productive if the CDR3 had no stop codons and remained in frame with V and J, and every other rearrangement was called non-productive. Following IMGT convention, CDR3 was defined as the stretch from the second conserved V-encoded cysteine to the conserved J-encoded phenylalanine. The earlier analysis of more than 450 of the donors excluded sequences that lacked an unambiguous match to a single V gene segment. An earlier analysis of fewer than 650 of the donors classified V segments as functional when productive rearrangements were above 56.7% and as segregating when the standard deviation between donors was above 5%. To diagnose cytomegalovirus status from the catalog of TCR beta chain sequences, a statistical classification framework was built. In a later analysis, TCR nucleotide sequences were compared against IMGT/GENE-DB human TR gene sequences so that V and J genes could be assigned. The TCRdist pipeline was used in a later analysis to assign CDR3 sequences and most-parsimonious VDJ recombination scenarios. In a later analysis, every TCR beta chain was defined by the combination of its CDR3 amino acid sequence and its V-gene family, and reads without a unique V-gene family were dropped. In a later analysis, a few hundred highly shared, low-generation-probability nucleotide sequences were removed to address suspected cross-contamination and a sequencing artifact. For each public chain, a later analysis derived a clonal expansion index from normalized ranks of inferred template counts within each repertoire. In a later analysis, generation probabilities were computed using a VDJ recombination model fitted to out-of-frame rearrangements, and the results were checked against IGoR. In a later analysis, hypergeometric tests were used to score TCR-TCR, TCR-HLA and TCR-CMV co-occurrence, with a repertoire-size bias correction applied to TCR pairs. In a later analysis, false discovery rates were estimated by permuting HLA or CMV assignments 20 times. In a later analysis, co-occurring TCRs were grouped using DBSCAN, and TCRdist sequence similarity was added for clustering within HLA-allele-positive subsets. Repertoires with fewer than 30,000 or more than 120,000 public chains were left out of co-occurrence clustering, as were five repertoires with anomalous nucleotide sharing. TCRdb holds this immuneACCESS table with in-frame rearrangements only. Some clones are missing; in checked studies, unresolved V genes explain under half, and the rest has no known cause. That table supplies the V and J calls and clone size; D and trimming were determined from the DNA. The sample has around 130,000 clones on record, around 78% of them singletons. Around 1.8% of the sample is taken by the ten largest.

The investigation overall reported the following: Specific HLA alleles were associated with 15,000 to 20,000 TCR beta sequences at a false discovery rate of 0.05 in a later analysis. Because some donors lacked HLA typing at each locus, the association tests relied only on the typed subset. Only TCR beta chains were sequenced in this cohort, and the absence of alpha or paired-chain data limited detectable features. Because the 87-base-pair reads could not distinguish some IMGT-functional V segments, including TRBV6-2 and TRBV6-3, those segments were excluded. A further reported finding was that TCR beta sequences accurately predicted the HLA-A and HLA-B alleles for most subjects in the first cohort. A later genetic analysis reported fewer N-insertions in productive TCRs among donors in an Asian-associated ancestry cluster than the roughly 700-donor mean. An earlier analysis of 587 of the donors showed that most TCR beta V segments appeared in productive rearrangements either about 87% or about 30% of the time, which broadly matched IMGT annotations. According to a later analysis, most CMV-associated TCR beta chains appeared to be HLA-restricted, and the HLA associations seemed to be driven largely by CMV exposure. The classifier was reported to diagnose cytomegalovirus status with high specificity and sensitivity in both the original cohort and the validation cohort. A group of highly shared sequence variants was considered likely to be a technical artifact of the sequencing pipeline. Because counts were too low, more than 15 rarely observed V segments, including chromosome 9 orphons, were excluded from the earlier analysis of several hundred of the donors. A total of 150 to 200 TCR beta chains were listed by the study as associated with cytomegalovirus. Correlated functional status among segregating V segments might be attributable to linkage disequilibrium, but an unknown experimental factor could not be ruled out. Three of the identified cytomegalovirus-associated TCR beta chains were confirmed in vitro to be specific for cytomegalovirus antigens. When HLA alleles, especially DR and DQ, strongly co-occurred, attributing TCR associations to individual alleles was difficult. The presence/absence analyses assumed that sequencing depth was roughly uniform across donors, and that assumption may not be true. A later analysis reported that several top co-occurrence clusters appeared linked to parvovirus B19, influenza, CMV and Epstein-Barr virus. A later analysis found that HLA-associated TCR beta chains were more clonally expanded and had lower generation probabilities than equally common non-associated chains. In a later analysis, the rate of TCR association differed among HLA loci, with DRB1 alleles having the most associated TCRs and HLA-C alleles having the fewest. Most TCR sequences were observed very rarely across donors, whereas some public TCRs were present in many individuals. According to the authors, the approach could potentially be generalized to other disease states and immunological phenotypes. The only immune exposure information available for the cohort was CMV serostatus. An association between a missense DCLRE1C variant and V-gene and J-gene trimming of TCR beta chains was found in a later genetic analysis and replicated in an independent cohort.

The chain was built from TRBV7-3 and TRBJ2-1; the D gene is perhaps TRBD2, on 6 matching bases. The clonotype was recovered from a woman in her fifties or sixties in good health and CMV-seronegative. Sequenced: PBMCs. CDR3 region: CASSLGSRTTGVEQFF. The nucleotides are TGTGCCAGCAGCTTAGGATCTCGGACTACCGGGGTTGAGCAGTTCTTC.